The 20 T cell receptor beta chains below all came from one sample that was sequenced in a study of human T cells and chemical hapten exposure (dated by TCRdb to the early 2020s). Library creation used RACE. Instrument used: NextSeq 500. TCRdb took the public reads, trimmed them with fastp at Q25, ran MiXCR for clone calling and kept in-frame beta chains. Rows with a matching CDR3 protein are joined into one entry that keeps the most common DNA and genes. In all, the sample holds approximately 80,000 distinct CDR3 sequences, and roughly 10% of those were seen once. Together, the top ten hold roughly 4% of the sample. This sample's time point label indicates: patch test 1, 2 weeks after DPC sensitization. The label giving this sample's treatment or condition can be read as: therapeutic diphenylcyclopropenone sensitization with weekly scalp DPC. This material consisted of whole blood, taken in connection with sensitization to the hapten diphenylcyclopropenone (DPC). These receptors were obtained from a woman aged 50 to 65 with alopecia areata. Some clones in this sample may be carry-over from other donors' samples.

V is TRBV7-8 and J is TRBJ1-1; D call uncertain. V was trimmed by 2 bases and J by 6 bases, leaving 10 bases between them. CDR3 size: 13 residues. Germline V lookup: CDR1 SGHVS, CDR2 FQNEAQ. The CDR3 sequence is CASSLLLDAEAFF. In DNA form, the CDR3 reads TGTGCCAGCAGCTTATTATTGGACGCTGAAGCTTTCTTT.

This clonotype was seen ten or more times. The chain is built from TRBV20-1 and TRBJ1-6; 7 positions agree with TRBD1. Germline lookup yields CDR1 DFQATT and CDR2 SNEGSKA (reference sequence). V was clipped by 4 bases and J by 6 bases; unmatched bases: 12. The CDR3 is made up of 16 amino acids. This CDR3 is CSAIKHRTGFNSPLHF. CDR3 bases: TGCAGTGCTATCAAGCACCGGACAGGATTTAATTCACCCCTCCACTTT.

This clonotype was observed a handful of times. This chain links TRBV12-3 or TRBV12-4 with TRBJ2-1; 10 nucleotides align to TRBD2. This CDR3 contains 15 residues. The V and J ends lost 4 bases and 8 bases, in that order; junction bases with no gene match: 8. In DNA, the CDR3 is TGTGCCAGCAGTTACCTTAGCGGGAGGTCGGATGAGCAGTTCTTC. Its translation is CASSYLSGRSDEQFF.

This clonotype was counted only a few times. The CDR3 bases are TGTGCCAGCACCCGACAGGGGGCGAGGGATACGCAGTATTTT. Translating gives CASTRQGARDTQYF. The V gene is TRBV27, the J gene TRBJ2-3, with TRBD1 identical over 10 bases. The CDR3 is 14 amino acids. Germline-derived CDR1 and CDR2 are MNHEY and SMNVEV (reference sequence). J lost 6 bases, V lost 7 bases, and 7 bases had no gene match.

This clonotype was observed at least ten times. The chain links TRBV7-9 to TRBJ1-1, with 7 positions matching TRBD1. This CDR3 has 13 amino acids. The V and J ends lost 9 bases and 5 bases, in that order; junction bases with no gene match: 9. Germline V CDR1 and CDR2: SEHNR, FQNEAQ (reference sequence). CDR3 nucleotides: TGTGCCAGTCAGGTGACAGGGTTTACTGAAGCTTTCTTT. This translates into CASQVTGFTEAFF.

This chain links TRBV27 with TRBJ1-5, with D perhaps TRBD1 (6 bases). Trimming shortened V by 7 bases and J by 3 bases, and 16 bases separated the two germline ends. Germline CDR1 is MNHEY and CDR2 is SMNVEV (reference sequence). This CDR3 is 15 amino acids long. For the CDR3, the DNA is TGTGCCAGCACCCCGGACAGAAAAAACAATCAGCCCCAGCATTTT. Encoded protein: CASTPDRKNNQPQHF.

There are many counts of this clonotype. The V call is TRBV9, the J call TRBJ2-7, with a tentative D call TRBD2 (6 bases). The CDR3 covers 15 residues. Deletions cut 4 bases from V and 5 bases from J, with 19 bases between. Per germline, CDR1 SGDLS and CDR2 YYNGEE. CDR3 loop: CASSPYGQGTHEQYF. The CDR3 nucleotides are TGTGCCAGCAGCCCATACGGGCAAGGGACTCACGAGCAGTACTTC.

This clonotype was recorded many times. The chain uses TRBV10-2 and TRBJ1-5, with TRBD1 identical over 7 bases. V dropped 6 bases and J dropped 4; count of bases not matched to a gene: 15. There are 17 residues in the CDR3. The germline V gene encodes CDR1 WSHSY and CDR2 SAAADI. The CDR3, as DNA: TGCGCCAGCAGGGGACACACAGGGGTCGGGGGGAATCAGCCCCAGCATTTT. This codes for CASRGHTGVGGNQPQHF.

This clonotype was counted only a few times. J is TRBJ2-5 and V is TRBV5-1, with a weak D call TRBD1 (6 bases). The germline V gene has CDR1 SGHRS and CDR2 YFSETQ. The CDR3 loop spans 15 amino acids. V lost 0 bases, J lost 5 bases, and 14 bases lay in between. The CDR3 nucleotides read TGCGCCAGCAGCTTGGCCCAGGGGACGCGGGAGACCCAGTACTTC. It specifies CASSLAQGTRETQYF.

This clonotype appeared a few times. The CDR3 is CASSPRPITAGQPQHF. CDR3 nucleotides: TGTGCCAGCTCACCTCGCCCTATCACAGCCGGTCAGCCCCAGCATTTT. The chain is built from TRBV18 and TRBJ1-5; D unclear. CDR1 and CDR2 (germline): KGHSH, LQKENI. V was trimmed by 3 bases and J by 6 bases, leaving 18 bases between them. This CDR3 has 16 residues.

This clonotype has a count of ten or more. The CDR3 here is CAGHPSGKGAFF. In DNA, the CDR3 is TGTGCCGGCCACCCAAGTGGGAAAGGAGCTTTCTTT. J is TRBJ1-1 and V is TRBV2, with no clear D. The V gene's germline CDR1 is SNHLY and CDR2 FYNNEI. V lost 11 bases and J 10 bases, leaving 20 bases between the germline ends. This CDR3 is 12 amino acids long.

This clonotype was counted between two and nine times. The chain is built from TRBV3-1 and TRBJ1-1, with 8 bases matching TRBD1. Germline-derived CDR1 and CDR2 are LGHDT and YNNKEL (reference sequence). The CDR3 length is 15 residues. The junction had 5 bases not matched to a gene; V was cut back by 0 bases and J by 5 bases. The CDR3 reads CASSQDRRQGTEAFF. CDR3 bases: TGTGCCAGCAGCCAAGATCGGAGACAGGGGACTGAAGCTTTCTTT.

This clonotype showed up many times. This chain uses TRBV7-9 with TRBJ2-1, with 7 bases that match TRBD1. In germline, CDR1 is SEHNR, CDR2 FQNEAQ (reference sequence). V lost 5 bases to trimming and J lost 0 bases; unmatched junction nucleotides: 10. This CDR3 is built from 17 residues. CDR3 coding DNA: TGTGCCAGCAGCCGAGGGACAGCCACGAGCTCCTACAATGAGCAGTTCTTC. Its translation is CASSRGTATSSYNEQFF.

There are many counts of this clonotype. CDR3 in DNA: TGTGCCAGCAGCCGCTTTGTGTCGGGGGCCAACGTCCTGACTTTC. This gives the protein CASSRFVSGANVLTF. The V gene is TRBV6-5, the J gene TRBJ2-6; D is undetermined. V lost 6 bases to trimming and J lost 4 bases, with 13 bases between them. Germline CDR1 MNHEY, CDR2 SVGAGI. CDR3 length: 15 residues.

This clonotype was seen repeatedly, ten times or more. The chain is built from TRBV6-5 and TRBJ2-7, with D perhaps matching TRBD2 (5 bases). V lost 6 bases to trimming and J lost 0 bases, with 12 bases between them. The length of the CDR3 is 14 residues. Germline V gene data show CDR1 as MNHEY and CDR2 as SVGAGI. The CDR3 protein is CASSLREHSYEQYF. The CDR3 DNA is TGTGCCAGCAGCCTCCGGGAACACTCCTACGAGCAGTACTTC.

Regarding this clonotype: A much larger clone differs from this one at a single base, so this may be a read error. The chain uses TRBV6-1 and TRBJ1-5; D ambiguous. This CDR3 has 11 residues. The V end lost 7 bases, the J end lost 0 bases, and 1 base lay between the germline ends. Per germline, CDR1 MNHNS and CDR2 SASEGT. DNA for the CDR3: TGTGCCAGCAATAGCAATCAGCCCCAGCATTTT. Translation: CASNSNQPQHF.

The J gene is TRBJ2-5, the V gene TRBV25-1, with 7 bases aligning to TRBD2. CDR3 length: 15 residues. V gave up 7 bases and J gave up 5 bases; unmatched junction bases: 13. Germline-derived CDR1 and CDR2 are MGHDK and SYGVNS. The CDR3 sequence: CASKPSGVLYETQYF. In DNA, the CDR3 is TGTGCCAGCAAGCCGAGCGGGGTCCTTTATGAGACCCAGTACTTC.

The sample holds a few counts of this clonotype. J is TRBJ2-1 and V is TRBV5-1; TRBD2 matches at 9 bases. Losses at the gene ends were 0 bases for V and 4 bases for J; bases not matched to a gene: 8. The CDR3 covers 17 residues. Germline CDR1 SGHRS, CDR2 YFSETQ. CDR3 bases: TGCGCCAGCAGCTTGGGGGTGTCTAGCGGGAATTACAATGAGCAGTTCTTC. This gives the protein CASSLGVSSGNYNEQFF.

This CDR3 reads CASSPRRTVSYNEQFF. As DNA, the CDR3 is TGTGCCAGCAGCCCTAGGAGGACAGTCTCCTACAATGAGCAGTTCTTC. The V gene is TRBV7-2, the J gene TRBJ2-1; D is possibly TRBD1 (6 bases). The V gene lost 5 bases and the J gene lost 0 bases, with 14 bases spanning the gap. This CDR3 contains 16 residues. Germline V gives CDR1 SGHTA, CDR2 FQGNSA. The whole variable domain, remainder taken from reference TRBV7-2 and TRBJ2-1, is GAGVSQSPSNKVTEKGKDVELRCDPISGHTALYWYRQSLGQGLEFLIYFQGNSAPDKSGLPSDRFSAERTGGSVSTLTIQRTQQEDSAVYLCASSPRRTVSYNEQFFGPGTRLTVL.

This clonotype came up many times. The V and J genes are TRBV20-1 and TRBJ1-3; D is undetermined. The CDR3 has 16 residues. The V and J ends lost 1 base and 0 bases respectively, with 13 bases between them. Germline CDR1 reads DFQATT; CDR2 reads SNEGSKA (reference sequence). The CDR3 DNA follows: TGCAGTGCTAGAGGTCCCTACGACTCCTCTGGAAACACCATATATTTT. Its protein product is CSARGPYDSSGNTIYF.